Presented here are 32 T cell receptor beta chains from one specimen sequenced in a study of Tregs in tolerant kidney transplant recipients. Sequenced by immunoSEQ multiplex PCR; TCRdb stores in-frame clones only, minus some. The sample includes about 110,000 clones, almost 90% of them seen just once. The material sequenced was CD4+ T cells from blood, taken before the transplant. These receptors all come from a human donor who received a combined kidney and bone marrow transplant.

The chain couples TRBV2 to TRBJ1-2; 10 nucleotides line up with TRBD1. Germline assignment: CDR1 SNHLY and CDR2 FYNNEI. CDR3 length: 15 residues. The V gene end was trimmed by 6 bases and the J gene end by 4 bases; junction bases not matched to a gene: 8. CDR3 nucleotide sequence: TGTGCCAGCAGGCCCCCCGGGACAGGGGTCTATGGCTACACCTTC. This encodes CASRPPGTGVYGYTF.

This clone was found a few times. The chain uses TRBV6-6 and TRBJ2-1, with TRBD1 identical over 9 bases. The CDR3 loop spans 14 amino acids. CDR1 MNHNY and CDR2 SVGAGI come from the germline V gene (reference sequence). Germline trimming cut 6 bases from V and 8 bases from J; bases unmatched to any gene: 8. The CDR3 sequence: CASRAGQGLDEQFF. The CDR3 region has the DNA TGTGCCAGCAGAGCGGGACAGGGTTTAGATGAGCAGTTCTTC.

This chain links TRBV13 with TRBJ2-1; possible D gene TRBD1, 5 bases. The V end was cut by 5 bases, the J end by 6 bases, with 17 bases between. Germline CDR1 PRHDT, CDR2 FYEKMQ (reference sequence). This CDR3 has 15 amino acids. This CDR3 reads CASSPRFWGLNEQFF. In DNA, the CDR3 is TGTGCCAGCAGCCCCCGTTTCTGGGGCCTCAATGAGCAGTTCTTC.

This chain connects TRBV18 to TRBJ2-7; D unresolved. V was trimmed by 6 bases and J by 1 base, leaving 10 bases between them. The CDR3 loop spans 13 amino acids. Germline loops: CDR1 KGHSH, CDR2 LQKENI. The CDR3 loop reads CASSQTPSYEQYF. The CDR3 nucleotides read TGTGCCAGCTCTCAGACACCTTCCTACGAGCAGTACTTC.

This chain connects TRBV7-6 to TRBJ2-3; 10 bases align to TRBD2. The length of the CDR3 is 12 residues. Germline trimming cut 5 bases from V and 11 bases from J; bases unmatched to any gene: 4. In germline, CDR1 is SGHVS, CDR2 FNYEAQ. CDR3 sequence reads: CASSNPSGGQYF. The CDR3 DNA sequence: TGTGCCAGCAGCAACCCTAGCGGGGGGCAGTATTTT.

V usage is TRBV7-2 and J usage is TRBJ2-1; D may be TRBD2 (5 bases). CDR3 length equals 15 residues. V shed 0 bases and J shed 5 bases, with 11 bases lying between them. CDR1 SGHTA and CDR2 FQGNSA come from the germline V gene. The CDR3 region has the DNA TGTGCCAGCAGCTTAGCGGGAGCAAACCACAATGAGCAGTTCTTC. Its translation is CASSLAGANHNEQFF. Combining the CDR3 with reference TRBV7-2 and TRBJ2-1 gives the whole variable domain GAGVSQSPSNKVTEKGKDVELRCDPISGHTALYWYRQSLGQGLEFLIYFQGNSAPDKSGLPSDRFSAERTGGSVSTLTIQRTQQEDSAVYLCASSLAGANHNEQFFGPGTRLTVL.

The chain carries TRBV12-5 and TRBJ2-5; tentative D call: TRBD2 (5 bases). The CDR3 totals 14 residues. V lost 2 bases to trimming and J lost 2 bases, with 9 bases between them. Germline V gene lookup returns CDR1 LGHNT and CDR2 FRNRAP. This CDR3 is CASGLWTGQETQYF. CDR3 nucleotides: TGTGCTAGTGGTTTGTGGACGGGACAAGAGACCCAGTACTTC.

This clone was seen once. The J gene is TRBJ1-3, the V gene TRBV10-1, with D uncertain. The CDR3 is made up of 14 amino acids. The V end was cut by 7 bases, the J end by 2 bases, with 12 bases between. Germline-derived CDR1 and CDR2 are WNHNN and SYGVQD (reference sequence). As DNA, the CDR3 is TGCGCCAGCACCGCAGGATTCGCTGGAAACACCATATATTTT. It encodes CASTAGFAGNTIYF.

The chain joins TRBV28 to TRBJ1-4; D perhaps matches TRBD1 (6 bases). This CDR3 comprises 14 residues. Germline CDR1 is MDHEN and CDR2 is SYDVKM. The germline V and J ends were trimmed by 3 bases and 8 bases, with 13 bases remaining between them. CDR3 amino acids: CASSFPQGSEKLFF. The CDR3 DNA sequence: TGTGCCAGCAGTTTCCCACAGGGAAGCGAAAAACTGTTTTTT.

This rearrangement joins TRBV15 to TRBJ2-7; 9 bases map to TRBD1. The length of the CDR3 is 17 residues. J lost 0 bases, V lost 0 bases, and 6 bases had no gene match. Looked up from germline, CDR1 is LNHNV and CDR2 is YYDKDF (reference sequence). The DNA for the CDR3 is TGTGCCACCAGCAGAGAAAAACCGGGACAGGGCTCCTACGAGCAGTACTTC. Its protein product is CATSREKPGQGSYEQYF.

The chain couples TRBV15 to TRBJ1-6, with TRBD1 as a possible D gene (6 bases). The CDR3 runs 17 residues. V shed 3 bases and J shed 10 bases, with 22 bases lying between them. Germline CDR1 reads LNHNV; CDR2 reads YYDKDF (reference sequence). The CDR3: CATSSDRWGQDQSPLHF. CDR3 in DNA: TGTGCCACCAGCAGTGATCGTTGGGGGCAGGATCAATCACCCCTCCACTTT.

The chain has TRBV5-1 and TRBJ2-1, with 11 bases matching TRBD2. Per germline, CDR1 SGHRS and CDR2 YFSETQ. The V and J ends lost 1 base and 4 bases, in that order; junction bases with no gene match: 4. The CDR3 is made up of 16 amino acids. The CDR3 coding sequence is TGCGCCAGCAGCTTGTTTCCTAGCGGGGGGTACAATGAGCAGTTCTTC. Encoded protein: CASSLFPSGGYNEQFF.

This clone appeared once. The chain uses TRBV7-8 and TRBJ2-7; TRBD2 matches at 8 bases. CDR3 length: 15 residues. Germline trimming cut 3 bases from V and 2 bases from J; bases unmatched to any gene: 6. Germline V gives CDR1 SGHVS, CDR2 FQNEAQ. CDR3 nucleotide sequence: TGTGCCAGCAGCTTTACTAGCGGAGCCGCCTACGAGCAGTACTTC. Translated: CASSFTSGAAYEQYF.

Of note for this clone: This specimen includes other DNA sequences encoding the same CDR3. The V and J genes are TRBV9 and TRBJ1-3, with 7 nucleotides matching TRBD1. Unmatched junction bases numbered 4, after V lost 4 bases and J lost 0 bases. CDR3 length equals 15 residues. CDR1 SGDLS and CDR2 YYNGEE come from the germline V gene. The CDR3 here is CASSPTGTSGNTIYF. CDR3 nucleotide sequence: TGTGCCAGCAGCCCGACAGGGACCTCTGGAAACACCATATATTTT.

The chain is built from TRBV2 and TRBJ2-5; D not resolved. The CDR3 has 16 residues. Trimming stripped 6 bases from V and 2 bases from J, with 19 bases between. The germline gives CDR1 SNHLY, CDR2 FYNNEI. The CDR3 region has the DNA TGTGCCAGCAGGTCCAAGACTTCCCTCCCGCAAGAGACCCAGTACTTC. Translating gives CASRSKTSLPQETQYF.

The chain has TRBV30 and TRBJ2-2, with 13 bases fitting TRBD2. The CDR3 loop spans 14 amino acids. The V and J ends lost 5 bases and 6 bases, in that order; junction bases with no gene match: 3. CDR1 and CDR2 from the germline V gene are GTSNPN and SVGIG (reference sequence). CDR3 amino acids: CAWSLAGGSGELFF. In DNA, the CDR3 is TGTGCCTGGTCACTAGCGGGAGGGTCCGGGGAGCTGTTTTTT. The full variable domain, completed using reference TRBV30 and TRBJ2-2, is SQTIHQWPATLVQPVGSPLSLECTVEGTSNPNLYWYRQAAGRGLQLLFYSVGIGQISSEVPQNLSASRPQDRQFILSSKKLLLSDSGFYLCAWSLAGGSGELFFGEGSRLTVL.

The table lists this clone with a few counts. This rearrangement joins TRBV5-1 to TRBJ1-1; 8 nucleotides match TRBD1. In germline, CDR1 is SGHRS, CDR2 YFSETQ. The CDR3 covers 14 residues. Trimming cost V 0 bases and J 4 bases; bases outside gene matches: 2. Written as DNA, the CDR3 is TGCGCCAGCAGCTTGGGGACAGGGTCCACTGAAGCTTTCTTT. This gives the protein CASSLGTGSTEAFF.

This sequence joins TRBV15 and TRBJ2-1; possibly TRBD2 for D (6 bases). The CDR3 has 17 amino acids. V gave up 6 bases and J gave up 4 bases, with 22 bases separating them. The germline V gene encodes CDR1 LNHNV and CDR2 YYDKDF (reference sequence). This chain's CDR3 is CATRETRGLWEYNEQFF. The CDR3, as DNA: TGTGCCACCAGGGAGACCCGGGGACTTTGGGAATACAATGAGCAGTTCTTC.

V and J are TRBV7-9 and TRBJ1-2; D unresolved. V lost 5 bases, J lost 1 base, and 5 bases lay in between. CDR3 length: 12 amino acids. In germline, CDR1 is SEHNR, CDR2 FQNEAQ (reference sequence). CDR3 loop: CASSEGNYGYTF. The CDR3 DNA reads TGTGCCAGCAGCGAGGGTAACTATGGCTACACCTTC.

V gene TRBV27 combines with J gene TRBJ2-3; 8 positions match TRBD1. CDR1 MNHEY and CDR2 SMNVEV come from the germline V gene (reference sequence). The CDR3 covers 16 residues. Losses at the gene ends were 6 bases for V and 1 base for J; bases not matched to a gene: 9. The CDR3, as DNA: TGTGCCAGCAGACAAAACAGGGGGATAGGCACAGATACGCAGTATTTT. This sequence encodes CASRQNRGIGTDTQYF.

The chain recombines TRBV19 with TRBJ2-5; 8 bases agree with TRBD2. The CDR3 has 12 amino acids. Germline CDR1 reads LNHDA; CDR2 reads SQIVND (reference sequence). V shed 5 bases and J 5 bases; nucleotides not matched to a gene: 1. The CDR3 coding sequence is TGTGCCAGTAGTCGGGGGGGTGAGACCCAGTACTTC. Encoded protein: CASSRGGETQYF.

The V gene is TRBV30, the J gene TRBJ1-1; 7 bases map to TRBD1. The germline V gene encodes CDR1 GTSNPN and CDR2 SVGIG (reference sequence). CDR3 length equals 13 residues. With V trimmed by 4 bases and J by 0 bases, 2 bases remained unmatched. The CDR3 DNA reads TGTGCCTGGATGGGACAGATGAACACTGAAGCTTTCTTT. Protein sequence: CAWMGQMNTEAFF.

The chain couples TRBV18 to TRBJ2-7; TRBD1 aligns across 9 bases. Germline values: CDR1 KGHSH, CDR2 LQKENI. With 6 bases clipped from V and 6 bases from J, the junction kept 12 bases outside the gene matches. The CDR3 is made up of 15 amino acids. CDR3 protein: CASSQAGTGRVEQYF. In DNA, the CDR3 is TGTGCCAGCTCCCAGGCCGGGACAGGGAGAGTCGAGCAGTACTTC.

This chain uses TRBV30 with TRBJ2-1; 7 bases agree with TRBD1. With 3 bases clipped from V and 0 bases from J, the junction kept 17 bases outside the gene matches. CDR3 length: 19 amino acids. Looked up from germline, CDR1 is GTSNPN and CDR2 is SVGIG (reference sequence). The CDR3 nucleotides read TGTGCCTGGAGCAAAGACAGGGAGTGGGGTGTTGGCTCCTACAATGAGCAGTTCTTC. Translating gives CAWSKDREWGVGSYNEQFF.

The genes are TRBV2 and TRBJ2-4; the D gene is possibly TRBD1 (5 bases). Germline loops: CDR1 SNHLY, CDR2 FYNNEI. V lost 6 bases and J lost 0, with 15 bases in between. The CDR3 extends over 16 amino acids. CDR3 in DNA: TGTGCCAGCAGAGTTGACAGCCTATTAGCCAAAAACATTCAGTACTTC. This codes for CASRVDSLLAKNIQYF.

The V gene is TRBV9, the J gene TRBJ2-2, with D uncertain. Germline V lookup: CDR1 SGDLS, CDR2 YYNGEE. Trimming took off 4 bases at V and 7 bases at J, with 14 bases between the two ends. This CDR3 is 14 amino acids long. CDR3 amino acids: CASSPPPTGGELFF. DNA of the CDR3: TGTGCCAGCAGCCCCCCGCCGACGGGCGGGGAGCTGTTTTTT.

This clone has only one observation. The chain has TRBV6-5 and TRBJ2-7, with 8 positions matching TRBD1. J gave up 5 bases and V 5 bases, and 8 bases lay outside the gene matches. Germline V gene lookup returns CDR1 MNHEY and CDR2 SVGAGI. CDR3 length equals 14 residues. The CDR3 here is CASSPETGVHEQYF. The CDR3 DNA reads as TGTGCCAGCAGTCCCGAGACAGGGGTCCACGAGCAGTACTTC.

The rearrangement joins TRBV7-7 to TRBJ2-5; D perhaps matches TRBD2 (5 bases). Germline V gene data show CDR1 as SSHAT and CDR2 as FNYEAQ (reference sequence). Trimming stripped 0 bases from V and 1 base from J, with 9 bases between. The CDR3 consists of 15 residues. The CDR3 DNA reads TGTGCCAGCAGCTTAGCTAACGGACTCCAAGAGACCCAGTACTTC. Protein product: CASSLANGLQETQYF.

This clone has only one observation. The chain recombines TRBV4-3 with TRBJ2-3; possible D gene TRBD2, 6 bases. V lost 0 bases, J lost 0 bases, and 10 bases lay in between. The CDR3 spans 16 residues. The germline V gene has CDR1 LGHNA and CDR2 YSLEER. The CDR3 DNA is TGCGCCAGCAGCCAAGATGGGGGGTATAGCACAGATACGCAGTATTTT. The encoded protein is CASSQDGGYSTDTQYF.

The chain combines TRBV11-3 with TRBJ2-2; D is ambiguous. The CDR3 sequence is 12 residues long. Between the trimmed V and J ends, which lost 4 bases and 2 bases, there was a span of 2 bases. Germline CDR1 and CDR2: SGHNT and YENEEA. The CDR3 bases are TGTGCCAGCAGCTCAAACACCGGGGAGCTGTTTTTT. Translation gives CASSSNTGELFF.

This clone was detected only a few times. This sequence joins TRBV6-5 and TRBJ1-1; D perhaps matches TRBD1 (6 bases). V was trimmed by 6 bases and J by 2 bases, leaving 16 bases between them. CDR1 is MNHEY and CDR2 is SVGAGI in the germline V gene. The CDR3 is 15 residues long. The CDR3 DNA sequence: TGTGCCAGCAGAGATTGGACAGACAAAAACACTGAAGCTTTCTTT. This sequence encodes CASRDWTDKNTEAFF.

This chain connects TRBV18 to TRBJ2-2, with D possibly matching TRBD1 (5 bases). The CDR3 runs to 14 residues. Deletions cut 3 bases from V and 5 bases from J, with 10 bases between. Germline CDR1 and CDR2: KGHSH and LQKENI. The chain's CDR3 is CASSPPRATGELFF. CDR3 bases: TGTGCCAGCTCACCCCCCAGGGCGACCGGGGAGCTGTTTTTT.